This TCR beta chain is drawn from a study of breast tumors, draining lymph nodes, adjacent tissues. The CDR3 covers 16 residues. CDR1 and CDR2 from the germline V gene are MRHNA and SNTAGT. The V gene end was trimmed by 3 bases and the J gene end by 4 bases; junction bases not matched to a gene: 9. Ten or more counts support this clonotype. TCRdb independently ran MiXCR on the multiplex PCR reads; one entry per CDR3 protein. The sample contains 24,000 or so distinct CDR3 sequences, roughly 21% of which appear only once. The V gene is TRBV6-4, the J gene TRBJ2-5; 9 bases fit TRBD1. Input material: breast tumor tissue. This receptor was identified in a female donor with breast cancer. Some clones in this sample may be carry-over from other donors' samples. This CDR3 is CASSESPGQGRETQYF. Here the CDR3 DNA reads TGTGCCAGCAGTGAGTCCCCGGGACAGGGAAGAGAGACCCAGTACTTC.